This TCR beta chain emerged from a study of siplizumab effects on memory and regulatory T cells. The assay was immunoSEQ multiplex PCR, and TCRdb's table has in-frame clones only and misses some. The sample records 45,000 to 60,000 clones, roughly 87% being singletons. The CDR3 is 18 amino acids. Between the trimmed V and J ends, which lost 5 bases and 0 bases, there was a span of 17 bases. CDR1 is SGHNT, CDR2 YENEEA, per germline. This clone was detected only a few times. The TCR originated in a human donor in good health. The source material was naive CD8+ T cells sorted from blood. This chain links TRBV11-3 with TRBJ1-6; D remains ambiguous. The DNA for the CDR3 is TGTGCCAGCAGCCCCAGCGGATCTTCTCCCTCCTATAATTCACCCCTCCACTTT. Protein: CASSPSGSSPSYNSPLHF. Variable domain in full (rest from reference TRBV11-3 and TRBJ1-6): EAGVVQSPRYKIIEKKQPVAFWCNPISGHNTLYWYLQNLGQGPELLIRYENEEAVDDSQLPKDRFSAERLKGVDSTLKIQPAELGDSAVYLCASSPSGSSPSYNSPLHFGNGTRLTVT.